The T cell receptor (beta chain) under discussion was sequenced for a study of blood T cell repertoires in COVID-19 (TCRdb year 2020). The study in broad terms: Samples from collaborators originated in the United States, Italy and Spain and spanned both the acute and convalescent phases of COVID-19. The prospective study material was composed of cDNA or gDNA derived from T cells, B-cell-depleted T cells, or PBMCs. Deeply sampled blood TCRbeta repertoires from subjects exposed to, actively infected with, or recovered from COVID-19 were included in the dataset. The repertoires were released in a freely available public database meant as a resource for research on the immune response to SARS-CoV-2. The samples were drawn from two sources: the first 160 participants of the ongoing ImmuneRACE study, and fewer than 1,500 subjects contributed by 6 global collaborators. The sample metadata nearly always contained a de-identified subject ID, COVID-19 status, age in years and sex. Where available, HLA class I and class II types were obtained from metadata supplied by the sample provider rather than from assay-based typing.

For this clone: Which antigen it targets is not known. Base qualities are not recorded, but no much larger clone differs from it by a single base.

CDR1 and CDR2 were assigned from the germline V gene as SQVTM and ANQGSEA. V is reduced by 2 bases and J by 4 bases, leaving a spacing of 14 bases between them. The CDR3, cysteine through phenylalanine, is 14 amino acids long. Only CDR3 DNA is held: 42 bases, read in frame from base 1. Participants in the prospective study were enrolled through a virtual design, were aged about 18 to 90 years, and lived in some 24 United States geographic areas. In the prospective study, participants were assigned to cohorts based on the clinical history participants reported in a screening survey and a study questionnaire. Mobile phlebotomists in the prospective study collected whole blood, serum and a nasopharyngeal or oropharyngeal swab from every participant. Over a roughly 2-month period, participants in the prospective study had the option of providing additional blood draws and questionnaires. Before DNA extraction, prospective study blood samples were shipped either frozen or at room temperature.

Overall study results and their limits: Clinical and demographic metadata were provided uncurated, with the amount varying by source and participant.

TCRbeta CDR3 regions were amplified from genomic DNA using the immunoSEQ Assay, a bias-controlled multiplex PCR. In the original analysis: The number of nucleated cells in each sample was estimated from the amplification of reference gene primers within the assay. To quantify the absolute abundance of each unique TCRbeta CDR3 rearrangement, sequence reads were collapsed and filtered. For each sample, productive Simpson clonality was calculated as the square root of Simpson's diversity index across productive rearrangements. TCRdb holds this immuneACCESS table with in-frame rearrangements only. Some clones are missing; in checked studies, unresolved V genes explain under half, and the rest has no known cause. D and trimming come from the DNA, and the V and J calls and clone size come from that table. The sample contains 250,000 to 300,000 clones, under 95% of them found a single time. About 2.5% of the sample goes to the ten largest clones.

The sequence was obtained from a woman in her thirties or forties with acute COVID-19. The sequenced material came from PBMCs or T cells enriched from blood (not recorded which). The receptor chain draws on TRBV29-1 and TRBJ1-1; TRBD1 might be the D gene, on 5 matching bases. The CDR3 protein sequence reads: CSVEFSGLRTEAFF. The base sequence is TGCAGCGTTGAATTCTCAGGGCTCCGCACTGAAGCTTTCTTT.